Listed below are T cell receptor beta chains from one sample, sequenced in a study of radiation and T cells in renal cell carcinoma. Profiled with immunoSEQ multiplex PCR; TCRdb holds only in-frame clones, not every one. Here the sample spans about 140,000 clones, around nine tenths being singletons. Sequencing was performed on blood, taken from a patient whose treatment included radiotherapy and nephrectomy. These receptors all come from a woman in her forties or fifties with renal cell carcinoma. The CDR3 runs from the conserved cysteine through the conserved F or W.

>TRBV7-2|TRBJ1-1|14
CASSSYRGETEAFF
>TRBV6-6|TRBJ2-3|15
CASSYSRDRGDTQYF
>TRBV6-5|TRBJ1-4|15
CASSRMGEANEKLFF
>TRBV5-1|TRBJ2-7|13
CASHRDKFLEQYF
>TRBV7-2|TRBJ1-1|12
CASSLVYAEAFF
>TRBV6-5|TRBJ1-4|15
CASSPQTSTAEKLFF
>TRBV10-3|TRBJ1-1|14
CAISDYSENTEAFF
>TRBV4-1|TRBJ2-7|13
CASSKGGDDEQYF
>TRBV10-3|TRBJ2-1|15
CAISPVSEGYNEQFF
>TRBV28|TRBJ1-1|13
CASSQNRGYEAFF
>TRBV7-2|TRBJ1-2|12
CASSREVGGYTF
>TRBV6-4|TRBJ1-5|13
CASSDGGGQPQHF
>TRBV25-1|TRBJ1-2|13
CASSKGSNYGYTF
>TRBV5-6|TRBJ1-5|13
CASSLSRNQPQHF
>TRBV6-1|TRBJ1-1|15
CASRGGLAGNTEAFF
>TRBV6-5|TRBJ1-1|12
CASGQGNTEAFF
>TRBV19|TRBJ1-1|14
CASSPNLMNTEAFF
>TRBV5-1|TRBJ2-1|11
CASSPESEQFF
>TRBV9|TRBJ2-1|15
CASTTSGDTYNEQFF
>TRBV7-2|TRBJ2-3|13
CASSLPITDTQYF
>TRBV7-2|TRBJ2-7|16
CASSLERRPLSHEQYF
>TRBV7-3|TRBJ2-1|16
CASSLTPGREGNEQFF
>TRBV20-1|TRBJ2-1|11
CSASRDRVVFF
>TRBV9|TRBJ1-6|13
CASSERGNSPLHF
>TRBV21-1|TRBJ2-4|19
CASSKGPKLGLSAKNIQYF
>TRBV29-1|TRBJ1-2|11
CSVGGQGGYTF
>TRBV9|TRBJ1-3|15
CASSAGGHPGNTIYF
>TRBV7-2|TRBJ2-3|14
CASSLWLRTDTQYF
>TRBV6-5|TRBJ2-5|15
CASSPNLQGQETQYF
>TRBV28|TRBJ2-7|12
CASSFQVNEQYF
>TRBV7-2|TRBJ1-6|15
CASSQRDRGHSPLHF
>TRBV6-6|TRBJ1-1|15
CASSPSQGRNTEAFF
>TRBV7-2|TRBJ2-2|15
CASSLLGRASGELFF
>TRBV9|TRBJ1-1|15
CASSVTGTGDTEAFF
>TRBV5-6|TRBJ2-3|16
CASSKYVSSGTDTQYF
>TRBV4-3|TRBJ2-1|15
CASSQDVSGVSWQFF
>TRBV11-2|TRBJ2-1|13
CASSPGGVNEQFF
>TRBV27|TRBJ1-2|18
CASSLEKGWTGGFHGYTF
>TRBV4-2|TRBJ1-1|15
CASSTLTGKNTEAFF
>TRBV9|TRBJ2-7|14
CASSAVSARDEQYF
>TRBV4-1|TRBJ2-2|14
CASSQDLEAGELFF
>TRBV30|TRBJ1-4|15
CAWSALGGQGEKLFF
>TRBV7-9|TRBJ2-5|16
CASSLGVGGGQETQYF
>TRBV7-2|TRBJ1-1|14
CASSLLARNTEAFF
>TRBV13|TRBJ1-2|14
CASSRQNVNYGYTF
>TRBV5-6|TRBJ1-5|14
CASSSDRVGQPQHF
>TRBV9|TRBJ2-3|14
CASSVDGRTDTQYF
>TRBV5-1|TRBJ2-2|14
CASRTSGNTGELFF
>TRBV9|TRBJ2-7|12
CASSTDRGEQYF
>TRBV5-4|TRBJ1-4|14
CASTRDRGAEKLFF
>TRBV6-6|TRBJ2-3|12
CASSYSWDTQYF
>TRBV6-6|TRBJ2-7|14
CASSRGDSVYEQYF
>TRBV5-1|TRBJ2-2|15
CASSLEAGKLGELFF